These 7 T cell receptor beta chains share one sample of origin, sequenced in a study of T cell responses to AZD1222 COVID-19 vaccine. Here immunoSEQ multiplex PCR was the method, and the copy in TCRdb shows in-frame clones only, minus some. The sample carries roughly 62,000 clones, roughly 80% recorded once. The material was peripheral blood, obtained on day 0 of AZD1222 vaccination. The receptors here all came from an adult in good health.

This rearrangement joins TRBV15 to TRBJ2-5, with D possibly matching TRBD2 (7 bases). The germline V gene has CDR1 LNHNV and CDR2 YYDKDF (reference sequence). The CDR3 loop spans 15 amino acids. V was cut by 3 bases and J by 1 base, with 12 bases left in between. The CDR3 DNA reads TGTGCCACCAGCAGTTCGCGGGGGCCCCAAGAGACCCAGTACTTC. Residues: CATSSSRGPQETQYF.

This clone was seen a single time. This chain uses TRBV18 with TRBJ1-2, with 8 positions matching TRBD1. The CDR3 runs to 12 residues. Trimming took 4 bases from V and 10 from J; bases not matched to a gene: 5. CDR1 and CDR2 (germline): KGHSH, LQKENI. CDR3 protein: CASSLGDRLYTF. Here the CDR3 DNA reads TGTGCCAGCTCACTGGGGGACAGGCTCTACACCTTC.

This chain uses TRBV6-2 or TRBV6-3 with TRBJ2-7; the D call may be TRBD1 or TRBD2 (5 bases each). Germline CDR1 is MNHEY and CDR2 is SVGEGT. This CDR3 spans 14 amino acids. Deletions cut 4 bases from V and 3 bases from J, with 13 bases between. CDR3 region: CASSSTGTLYEQYF. The CDR3 nucleotides read TGTGCCAGCAGTTCTACCGGGACGCTCTACGAGCAGTACTTC.

The CDR3 protein is CASSFGEVEGTSYNEQFF. The CDR3 nucleotides read TGTGCCAGCAGCTTTGGAGAAGTCGAGGGGACCTCCTACAATGAGCAGTTCTTC. The chain recombines TRBV11-3 with TRBJ2-1; tentatively, D is TRBD1 or TRBD2 (5 bases each). V shed 3 bases and J shed 0 bases, with 18 bases lying between them. This CDR3 has 18 residues. Germline CDR1 SGHNT, CDR2 YENEEA.

The rearrangement uses TRBV7-9 and TRBJ1-1, with D perhaps TRBD1 (5 bases). V lost 8 bases, J lost 5 bases, and 18 bases lay in between. Germline V gene sequence: CDR1 SEHNR, CDR2 FQNEAQ (reference sequence). The CDR3 consists of 14 residues. DNA of the CDR3: TGTGCCAGCTTGGCCCCAGGGCGGTGGACTGAAGCTTTCTTT. Its protein product is CASLAPGRWTEAFF.

This chain uses TRBV5-1 with TRBJ1-2; perhaps TRBD1 as D (5 bases). V was clipped by 1 base and J by 1 base, with 17 bases between them. Germline V gives CDR1 SGHRS, CDR2 YFSETQ. This CDR3 comprises 17 residues. The CDR3 DNA reads as TGCGCCAGCAGCTTGTCCCCCGGGACTAACTTTAACTATGGCTACACCTTC. This sequence encodes CASSLSPGTNFNYGYTF.

This clone has just a few counts. The rearrangement uses TRBV29-1 and TRBJ2-3, with 7 positions matching TRBD2. This CDR3 has 15 residues. Trimming took 4 bases from V and 6 from J; bases not matched to a gene: 13. In germline, CDR1 is SQVTM, CDR2 ANQGSEA. The CDR3 coding sequence is TGCAGCGTTGTAGGCGTAGCGGGCCGCCCGGATACGCAGTATTTT. Its protein is CSVVGVAGRPDTQYF.